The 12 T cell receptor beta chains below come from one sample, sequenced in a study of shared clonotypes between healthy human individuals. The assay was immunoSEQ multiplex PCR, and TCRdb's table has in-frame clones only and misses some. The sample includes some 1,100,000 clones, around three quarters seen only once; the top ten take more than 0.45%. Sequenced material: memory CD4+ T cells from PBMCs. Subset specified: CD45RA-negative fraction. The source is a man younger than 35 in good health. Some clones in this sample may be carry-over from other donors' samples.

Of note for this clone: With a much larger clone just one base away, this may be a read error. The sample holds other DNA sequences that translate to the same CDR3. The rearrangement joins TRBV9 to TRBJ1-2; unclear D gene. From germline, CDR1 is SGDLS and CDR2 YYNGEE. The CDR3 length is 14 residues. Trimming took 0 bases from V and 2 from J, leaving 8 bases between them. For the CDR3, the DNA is TGTGCCAGCAGCGTAGGAACGGAGAACTATGGCTACACCTTC. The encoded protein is CASSVGTENYGYTF.

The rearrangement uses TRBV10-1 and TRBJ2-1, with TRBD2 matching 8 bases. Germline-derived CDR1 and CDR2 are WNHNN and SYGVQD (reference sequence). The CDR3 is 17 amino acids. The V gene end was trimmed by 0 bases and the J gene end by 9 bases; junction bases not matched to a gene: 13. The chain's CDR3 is CASSESETGGPRGEQFF. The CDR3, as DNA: TGCGCCAGCAGTGAGTCGGAAACGGGAGGGCCTCGGGGTGAGCAGTTCTTC.

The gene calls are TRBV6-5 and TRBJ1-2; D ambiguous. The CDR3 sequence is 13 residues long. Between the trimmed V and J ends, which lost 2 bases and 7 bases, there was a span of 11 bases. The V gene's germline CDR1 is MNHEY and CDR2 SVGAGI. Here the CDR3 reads CASSYEHYSGYTF. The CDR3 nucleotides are TGTGCCAGCAGTTACGAGCATTACTCTGGCTACACCTTC.

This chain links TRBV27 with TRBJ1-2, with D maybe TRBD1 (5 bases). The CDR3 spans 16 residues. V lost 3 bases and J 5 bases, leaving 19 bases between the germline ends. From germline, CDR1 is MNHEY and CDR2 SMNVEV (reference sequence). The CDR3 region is CASSLGGGRNIYGYTF. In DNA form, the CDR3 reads TGTGCCAGCAGTTTGGGGGGGGGACGGAACATTTATGGCTACACCTTC.

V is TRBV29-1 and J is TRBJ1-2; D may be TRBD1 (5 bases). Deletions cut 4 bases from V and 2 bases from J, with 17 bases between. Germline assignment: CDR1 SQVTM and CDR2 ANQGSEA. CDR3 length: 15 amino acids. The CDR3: CSVAGPLGQNYGYTF. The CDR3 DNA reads TGCAGCGTTGCGGGGCCACTAGGCCAAAACTATGGCTACACCTTC.

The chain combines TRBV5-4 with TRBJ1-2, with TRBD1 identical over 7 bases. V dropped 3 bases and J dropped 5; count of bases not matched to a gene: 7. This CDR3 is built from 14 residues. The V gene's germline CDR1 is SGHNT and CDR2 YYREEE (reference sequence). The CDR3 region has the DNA TGTGCCAGCAGCTCGCGGACAGGTGGATATGGCTACACCTTC. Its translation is CASSSRTGGYGYTF.

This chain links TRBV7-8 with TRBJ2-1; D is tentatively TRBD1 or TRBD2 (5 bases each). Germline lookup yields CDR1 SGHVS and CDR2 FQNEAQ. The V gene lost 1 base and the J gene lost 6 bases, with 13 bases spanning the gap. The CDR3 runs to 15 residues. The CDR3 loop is CASSLVSGTRNEQFF. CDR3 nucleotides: TGTGCCAGCAGCTTAGTCTCCGGGACCCGCAATGAGCAGTTCTTC.

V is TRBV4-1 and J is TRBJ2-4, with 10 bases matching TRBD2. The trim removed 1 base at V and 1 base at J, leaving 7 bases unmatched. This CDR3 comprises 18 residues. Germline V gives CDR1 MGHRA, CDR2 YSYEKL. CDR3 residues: CASSQGASGRGAKNIQYF. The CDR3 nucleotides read TGCGCCAGCAGCCAAGGGGCTAGCGGGAGAGGTGCCAAAAACATTCAGTACTTC.

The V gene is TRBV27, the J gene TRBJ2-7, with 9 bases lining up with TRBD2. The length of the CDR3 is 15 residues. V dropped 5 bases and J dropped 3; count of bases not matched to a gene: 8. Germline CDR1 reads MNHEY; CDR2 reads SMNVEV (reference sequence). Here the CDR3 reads CASSTPSSGNYEQYF. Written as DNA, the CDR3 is TGTGCCAGCAGTACCCCCTCTAGCGGGAACTACGAGCAGTACTTC.

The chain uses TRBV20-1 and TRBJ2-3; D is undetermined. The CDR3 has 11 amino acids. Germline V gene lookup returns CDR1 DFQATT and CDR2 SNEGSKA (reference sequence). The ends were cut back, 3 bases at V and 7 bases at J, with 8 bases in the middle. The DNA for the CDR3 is TGCAGTGCTAGCGTCGGGCATACGCAGTATTTT. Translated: CSASVGHTQYF.

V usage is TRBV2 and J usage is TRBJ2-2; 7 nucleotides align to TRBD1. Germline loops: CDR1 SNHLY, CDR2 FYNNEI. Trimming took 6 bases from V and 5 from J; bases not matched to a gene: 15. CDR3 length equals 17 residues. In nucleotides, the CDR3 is TGTGCCAGCAGAGAGGGCTTCGGACAGGAGACAACCGGGGAGCTGTTTTTT. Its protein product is CASREGFGQETTGELFF.

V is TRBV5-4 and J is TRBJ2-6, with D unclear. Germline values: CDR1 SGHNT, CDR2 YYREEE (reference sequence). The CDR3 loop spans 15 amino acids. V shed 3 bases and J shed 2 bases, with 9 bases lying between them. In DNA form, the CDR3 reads TGTGCCAGCAGCTCCCCAGGTACTGGGGCCAACGTCCTGACTTTC. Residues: CASSSPGTGANVLTF.